These T cell receptor beta chains were read from a single sample in a study of T-cell memory formation after mild COVID-19. Each CDR3 protein gets one entry after TCRdb re-called the 5' RACE reads with MiXCR. The sample contains 250,000 to 300,000 distinct CDR3 sequences, 15% to 20% of which appear only once. The source material was PBMCs or a T cell subset sorted from them (not recorded which). All receptors come from a man between 18 and 29 years old who had mild COVID-19 (a few samples of this study predate the infection). Cell type and time point are not known. CDR3s include the opening cysteine and the closing phenylalanine or tryptophan. Fields, in order: J gene, clone size, D gene, V gene, CDR3 protein, CDR3 DNA. The D gene is left open where the match is weak. The listing skips clone size in some rows; elsewhere it reads once, few, many or a size class.

j_call: TRBJ2-6; clone_size: NA; d_call: TRBD2; v_call: TRBV7-2; cdr3_aa: CASSLEAGAYSGANVLTF; cdr3_nt: TGTGCCAGCAGCTTAGAAGCGGGGGCTTACTCTGGGGCCAACGTCCTGACTTTC
j_call: TRBJ2-1; clone_size: NA; d_call: NA; v_call: TRBV6-5; cdr3_aa: CASTQGFGEQFF; cdr3_nt: TGTGCCAGCACTCAGGGGTTTGGGGAGCAGTTCTTC
j_call: TRBJ1-1; clone_size: few; d_call: TRBD1; v_call: TRBV12-3/TRBV12-4; cdr3_aa: CASGLGQVRAGAFF; cdr3_nt: TGTGCCAGCGGCTTGGGACAGGTGAGAGCTGGAGCTTTCTTT
j_call: TRBJ1-2; clone_size: NA; d_call: NA; v_call: TRBV15; cdr3_aa: CATSRGGVGGYTF; cdr3_nt: TGTGCCACCAGCAGAGGAGGGGTCGGTGGCTACACCTTC
j_call: TRBJ2-3; clone_size: NA; d_call: TRBD2; v_call: TRBV7-8; cdr3_aa: CASSHGGVDTQYF; cdr3_nt: TGTGCCAGCAGCCACGGGGGGGTGGATACGCAGTATTTT
j_call: TRBJ2-1; clone_size: NA; d_call: NA; v_call: TRBV6-1; cdr3_aa: CASRRGGAFDNEQFF; cdr3_nt: TGTGCCAGCAGAAGGGGGGGGGCCTTCGACAATGAGCAGTTCTTC
j_call: TRBJ2-7; clone_size: few; d_call: TRBD1; v_call: TRBV25-1; cdr3_aa: CASSDRGQGSYEQYF; cdr3_nt: TGTGCCAGCAGTGACCGGGGACAGGGATCCTACGAGCAGTACTTC
j_call: TRBJ1-1; clone_size: NA; d_call: TRBD1; v_call: TRBV6-1; cdr3_aa: CASTRTGWAEAFF; cdr3_nt: TGTGCCAGCACCCGGACAGGGTGGGCTGAAGCTTTCTTT
j_call: TRBJ2-5; clone_size: few; d_call: NA; v_call: TRBV15; cdr3_aa: CATSPAEGRGGQETQYF; cdr3_nt: TGTGCCACCAGCCCGGCTGAGGGAAGGGGCGGCCAAGAGACCCAGTACTTC
j_call: TRBJ1-1; clone_size: few; d_call: TRBD1; v_call: TRBV7-9; cdr3_aa: CASSLGGGGEAFF; cdr3_nt: TGTGCCAGCAGCTTAGGAGGGGGCGGCGAAGCTTTCTTT
j_call: TRBJ2-7; clone_size: NA; d_call: NA; v_call: TRBV5-5; cdr3_aa: CASILPPEDEQYF; cdr3_nt: TGTGCCAGCATCTTGCCCCCTGAGGACGAGCAGTACTTC
j_call: TRBJ1-1; clone_size: few; d_call: NA; v_call: TRBV6-6; cdr3_aa: CASSTYRASEAFF; cdr3_nt: TGTGCCAGCAGTACCTACAGGGCGTCTGAAGCTTTCTTT
j_call: TRBJ1-2; clone_size: NA; d_call: TRBD1; v_call: TRBV29-1; cdr3_aa: CSAVVGQGLIYGYTF; cdr3_nt: TGCAGCGCTGTCGTTGGACAGGGGCTAATTTATGGCTACACCTTC
j_call: TRBJ2-5; clone_size: few; d_call: NA; v_call: TRBV6-1; cdr3_aa: CASSPVLQETQYF; cdr3_nt: TGTGCCAGCAGCCCGGTGCTCCAAGAGACCCAGTACTTC
j_call: TRBJ1-1; clone_size: NA; d_call: NA; v_call: TRBV28; cdr3_aa: CASNLWRNTEAFF; cdr3_nt: TGTGCCAGCAACTTATGGCGAAACACTGAAGCTTTCTTT
j_call: TRBJ2-2; clone_size: NA; d_call: NA; v_call: TRBV5-1; cdr3_aa: CASSSRLGTGELFF; cdr3_nt: TGCGCCAGCAGCTCCAGGTTGGGCACCGGGGAGCTGTTTTTT
j_call: TRBJ1-1; clone_size: many; d_call: TRBD1; v_call: TRBV5-1; cdr3_aa: CASSPPRQGGTEAFF; cdr3_nt: TGCGCCAGCAGCCCTCCGAGACAGGGAGGCACTGAAGCTTTCTTT
j_call: TRBJ2-1; clone_size: many; d_call: NA; v_call: TRBV24-1; cdr3_aa: CATSDPGQPYEQFF; cdr3_nt: TGTGCCACCAGTGACCCTGGACAACCCTATGAGCAGTTCTTC
j_call: TRBJ2-3; clone_size: NA; d_call: NA; v_call: TRBV6-2/TRBV6-3; cdr3_aa: CASSYSGRDTDTQYF; cdr3_nt: TGTGCCAGCAGTTACTCGGGCAGGGATACAGATACGCAGTATTTT
j_call: TRBJ2-3; clone_size: few; d_call: TRBD2; v_call: TRBV7-2; cdr3_aa: CASSFRARGYTQYF; cdr3_nt: TGTGCCAGCAGCTTCAGAGCGCGGGGGTACACGCAGTATTTT
j_call: TRBJ1-5; clone_size: NA; d_call: TRBD1; v_call: TRBV18; cdr3_aa: CASSLQGGQTNQPQHF; cdr3_nt: TGTGCCAGCTCCCTTCAGGGGGGACAAACCAATCAGCCCCAGCATTTT
j_call: TRBJ2-3; clone_size: many; d_call: NA; v_call: TRBV7-6; cdr3_aa: CASSPRPAGSTDTQYF; cdr3_nt: TGTGCCAGCAGCCCTCGCCCGGCCGGGAGCACAGATACGCAGTATTTT
j_call: TRBJ2-1; clone_size: NA; d_call: TRBD1; v_call: TRBV4-3; cdr3_aa: CASSRDRVASDEQFF; cdr3_nt: TGCGCCAGCAGCCGGGACAGGGTAGCTTCGGATGAGCAGTTCTTC
j_call: TRBJ2-1; clone_size: NA; d_call: NA; v_call: TRBV20-1; cdr3_aa: CSARDPVVGYEQFF; cdr3_nt: TGCAGTGCTAGAGATCCTGTCGTTGGCTATGAGCAGTTCTTC
j_call: TRBJ2-2; clone_size: NA; d_call: TRBD1; v_call: TRBV7-2; cdr3_aa: CASSLRQGVAGELFF; cdr3_nt: TGTGCCAGCAGCCTGCGACAGGGTGTGGCCGGGGAGCTGTTTTTT
j_call: TRBJ2-5; clone_size: few; d_call: NA; v_call: TRBV18; cdr3_aa: CASSPPGGEETQYF; cdr3_nt: TGTGCCAGCTCACCACCGGGGGGCGAAGAGACCCAGTACTTC
j_call: TRBJ1-5; clone_size: NA; d_call: NA; v_call: TRBV20-1; cdr3_aa: CSARDSRGGQPQHF; cdr3_nt: TGCAGTGCTAGAGATTCGCGGGGAGGTCAGCCCCAGCATTTT
j_call: TRBJ1-6; clone_size: many; d_call: NA; v_call: TRBV27; cdr3_aa: CASSFNGADSPLHF; cdr3_nt: TGTGCCAGCAGTTTTAATGGGGCAGATTCACCCCTCCACTTT
j_call: TRBJ2-1; clone_size: NA; d_call: TRBD2; v_call: TRBV7-9; cdr3_aa: CASSLFAGAYNEQFF; cdr3_nt: TGTGCCAGCAGCTTATTCGCGGGGGCCTACAATGAGCAGTTCTTC
j_call: TRBJ2-7; clone_size: many; d_call: TRBD2; v_call: TRBV2; cdr3_aa: CASSALAGTSYEQYF; cdr3_nt: TGTGCCAGCAGTGCCCTAGCGGGGACCTCCTACGAGCAGTACTTC
j_call: TRBJ2-3; clone_size: NA; d_call: TRBD1; v_call: TRBV7-2; cdr3_aa: CASTSGTGTDTQYF; cdr3_nt: TGTGCCAGCACCTCCGGGACAGGGACAGATACGCAGTATTTT
j_call: TRBJ2-1; clone_size: NA; d_call: NA; v_call: TRBV20-1; cdr3_aa: CSASTRDHEQFF; cdr3_nt: TGCAGTGCTAGTACCAGGGACCATGAGCAGTTCTTC
j_call: TRBJ2-1; clone_size: NA; d_call: NA; v_call: TRBV5-1; cdr3_aa: CASSLWGVYNEQFF; cdr3_nt: TGCGCCAGCAGCTTATGGGGGGTCTACAATGAGCAGTTCTTC
j_call: TRBJ1-2; clone_size: once; d_call: NA; v_call: TRBV19; cdr3_aa: CASSTRRVTNYGYTF; cdr3_nt: TGTGCCAGTAGTACCCGGAGGGTTACTAACTATGGCTACACCTTC
j_call: TRBJ2-1; clone_size: few; d_call: TRBD2; v_call: TRBV7-2; cdr3_aa: CASSLRRGLAGLNEQFF; cdr3_nt: TGTGCCAGCAGCCTCCGTCGGGGACTAGCGGGGCTCAATGAGCAGTTCTTC
j_call: TRBJ2-1; clone_size: once; d_call: NA; v_call: TRBV12-3/TRBV12-4; cdr3_aa: CASSPRDPPYNEQFF; cdr3_nt: TGTGCCAGCAGCCCTCGGGACCCTCCCTACAATGAGCAGTTCTTC
j_call: TRBJ2-3; clone_size: NA; d_call: TRBD2; v_call: TRBV5-1; cdr3_aa: CASSRIGTTSTDTQYF; cdr3_nt: TGCGCCAGCAGCCGGATCGGGACTACTAGCACAGATACGCAGTATTTT
j_call: TRBJ1-4; clone_size: NA; d_call: NA; v_call: TRBV27; cdr3_aa: CASSLDTGGEKLFF; cdr3_nt: TGTGCCAGCAGTTTAGACACGGGTGGTGAAAAACTGTTTTTT
j_call: TRBJ1-6; clone_size: NA; d_call: NA; v_call: TRBV6-5; cdr3_aa: CASSLGPKNSPLHF; cdr3_nt: TGTGCCAGCAGCTTGGGACCGAAAAATTCACCCCTCCACTTT
j_call: TRBJ2-2; clone_size: few; d_call: NA; v_call: TRBV7-9; cdr3_aa: CASRRGATGELFF; cdr3_nt: TGTGCCAGCAGGAGGGGGGCAACCGGGGAGCTGTTTTTT
j_call: TRBJ2-3; clone_size: NA; d_call: NA; v_call: TRBV27; cdr3_aa: CASSPLTAAGPWYF; cdr3_nt: TGTGCCAGCAGTCCCCTGACCGCGGCGGGCCCATGGTATTTT
j_call: TRBJ2-2; clone_size: many; d_call: NA; v_call: TRBV6-6; cdr3_aa: CASSYFATGELFF; cdr3_nt: TGTGCCAGCAGTTACTTCGCAACCGGGGAGCTGTTTTTT
j_call: TRBJ2-1; clone_size: few; d_call: TRBD2; v_call: TRBV7-3; cdr3_aa: CASSLNPLGGIYNEQFF; cdr3_nt: TGTGCCAGCAGCTTAAATCCCCTCGGGGGGATATACAATGAGCAGTTCTTC
j_call: TRBJ2-6; clone_size: few; d_call: NA; v_call: TRBV28; cdr3_aa: CASSLAGPSGANVLTF; cdr3_nt: TGTGCCAGCAGTTTGGCAGGCCCGTCTGGGGCCAACGTCCTGACTTTC
j_call: TRBJ1-5; clone_size: many; d_call: NA; v_call: TRBV5-1; cdr3_aa: CASSLGSNQPQHF; cdr3_nt: TGTGCCAGCAGTTTGGGTAGCAATCAGCCCCAGCATTTT
j_call: TRBJ2-3; clone_size: NA; d_call: TRBD2; v_call: TRBV7-6; cdr3_aa: CASSLGLAGSSTDTQYF; cdr3_nt: TGTGCCAGCAGCTTGGGACTAGCGGGGTCCAGCACAGATACGCAGTATTTT